Shown below are 15 T cell receptor beta chains from a single sample sequenced in a study of CD8 T cells in ankylosing spondylitis. No antigen is known for these receptors. TCRdb re-called the 5' RACE reads through MiXCR, storing one row per CDR3 protein. The table has approximately 150,000 distinct CDR3 sequences, about 15% seen once. Study outcomes and limitations: A motif of fewer than ten highly homologous TCR beta variants was seen as apparently characteristic of ankylosing spondylitis blood.

Source material: blood, either unsorted or a sorted T cell fraction (not recorded which). These receptors were collected from a male donor with ankylosing spondylitis.

This clonotype has a handful of counts. The rearrangement joins TRBV20-1 to TRBJ2-1, with unresolved D. With 3 bases removed from V and 4 bases from J, the gap between germline ends came to 13 bases. The length of the CDR3 is 14 residues. Per germline, CDR1 DFQATT and CDR2 SNEGSKA (reference sequence). The CDR3 spells CSARGEAAYNEQFF. CDR3 nucleotides: TGCAGTGCTAGGGGCGAGGCAGCGTACAATGAGCAGTTCTTC.

This clonotype turned up a few times. The genes are TRBV7-6 and TRBJ1-1, with 7 bases aligning to TRBD1. The CDR3 extends over 14 amino acids. Germline CDR1 is SGHVS and CDR2 is FNYEAQ. Trimming took 4 bases from V and 2 from J; bases not matched to a gene: 4. The CDR3 coding sequence is TGTGCCAGCAGCTATACAGGGGTAAACACTGAAGCTTTCTTT. This sequence encodes CASSYTGVNTEAFF.

This clonotype was seen only a few times. V gene TRBV14 combines with J gene TRBJ2-1; no clear D gene. Trimming removed 1 base at V and 4 bases at J, with 8 bases between. Germline V gene sequence: CDR1 SGHDN, CDR2 FVKESK. This CDR3 comprises 14 residues. The CDR3 here is CASSQGVLYNEQFF. The CDR3, as DNA: TGTGCCAGCAGCCAAGGGGTCTTATACAATGAGCAGTTCTTC.

The genes are TRBV28 and TRBJ1-1, with D perhaps matching TRBD1 (5 bases). Germline lookup yields CDR1 MDHEN and CDR2 SYDVKM. The CDR3 consists of 17 residues. The germline V and J ends were trimmed by 8 bases and 0 bases, with 22 bases remaining between them. In DNA form, the CDR3 reads TGTGCCAGCCTATTTTTACCTCAGGGCAGCCTGAACACTGAAGCTTTCTTT. Translation: CASLFLPQGSLNTEAFF.

The chain has TRBV12-3 or TRBV12-4 and TRBJ2-2; TRBD1 is a possible D gene (6 bases). The length of the CDR3 is 15 residues. V lost 3 bases and J 4 bases, leaving 12 bases between the germline ends. The CDR3 spells CASSFWTDSTGELFF. The CDR3 DNA reads TGTGCCAGCAGTTTCTGGACAGATTCCACCGGGGAGCTGTTTTTT.

The sample holds a few counts of this clonotype. This chain joins TRBV7-9 and TRBJ2-2; D gene uncertain. There are 16 residues in the CDR3. Trimming removed 1 base at V and 3 bases at J, with 12 bases between. CDR1 is SEHNR and CDR2 is FQNEAQ in the germline V gene (reference sequence). The CDR3 DNA is TGTGCCAGCAGCTTAGAGGGCAGGTCCTACACCGGGGAGCTGTTTTTT. Amino acids: CASSLEGRSYTGELFF.

This clonotype was picked up a small number of times. This chain connects TRBV2 to TRBJ2-7; tentative D call: TRBD2 (6 bases). Trimming stripped 2 bases from V and 1 base from J, with 12 bases between. From germline, CDR1 is SNHLY and CDR2 FYNNEI. The CDR3 consists of 15 residues. In nucleotides, the CDR3 is TGTGCCAGCAGTGAAATCCCTAGCGCGTCCTACGAGCAGTACTTC. This sequence encodes CASSEIPSASYEQYF.

This clonotype came up a few times. CDR3 coding DNA: TGTGCCAGCAGTGAATTAGCTGAGCAGTTCTTC. Translating it yields CASSELAEQFF. The chain links TRBV25-1 to TRBJ2-1; D is unresolved. Trimming cost V 1 base and J 9 bases, with 4 bases left between them. The CDR3 totals 11 residues. The germline gives CDR1 MGHDK, CDR2 SYGVNS.

This chain connects TRBV6-5 to TRBJ1-2, with a tentative D call TRBD1 (5 bases). V lost 2 bases, J lost 8 bases, and 15 bases lay in between. The CDR3 loop spans 14 amino acids. The germline gives CDR1 MNHEY, CDR2 SVGAGI. The CDR3 loop reads CASSYMGGADGYTF. The CDR3 coding sequence is TGTGCCAGCAGTTACATGGGCGGGGCGGACGGCTACACCTTC.

This chain joins TRBV6-1 and TRBJ2-5, with 9 positions matching TRBD2. CDR1 is MNHNS and CDR2 is SASEGT in the germline V gene. The CDR3 consists of 14 residues. Unmatched junction bases numbered 9, after V lost 4 bases and J lost 9 bases. Here the CDR3 reads CASSGGTSSGSQYF. The CDR3 coding sequence is TGTGCCAGCAGTGGTGGGACTAGCAGTGGGTCCCAGTACTTC.

The sample holds a few counts of this clonotype. This rearrangement joins TRBV7-2 to TRBJ2-3; tentatively, D is TRBD2 (6 bases). The V gene's germline CDR1 is SGHTA and CDR2 FQGNSA. The CDR3 extends over 13 amino acids. V was pared by 4 bases and J by 1 base, with 6 bases between. CDR3 sequence (DNA): TGTGCCAGCAGCTGGGGGGGCACAGATACGCAGTATTTT. The encoded protein is CASSWGGTDTQYF.

The chain combines TRBV15 with TRBJ2-2; no clear D gene. The CDR3 sequence is 11 residues long. Germline CDR1 LNHNV, CDR2 YYDKDF (reference sequence). Trimming left V 5 bases short and J 6 bases short, with 4 bases between. CDR3 DNA: TGTGCCACCAGCGCTGCCGGGGAGCTGTTTTTT. Encoded protein: CATSAAGELFF.

This clonotype showed up just a few times. The junction shows a germline mismatch at one end, possibly a read error. This chain joins TRBV11-2 and TRBJ1-2; no firm D call. CDR1 is SGHAT and CDR2 is FQNNGV in the germline V gene. The CDR3 extends over 13 amino acids. The CDR3 sequence: CASSLGSGDGYTF. The DNA for the CDR3 is TGTGCCAGCAGTTTAGGCAGTGGCGATGGCTACACCTTC. The full variable domain, completed using reference TRBV11-2 and TRBJ1-2, is EAGVAQSPRYKIIEKRQSVAFWCNPISGHATLYWYQQILGQGPKLLIQFQNNGVVDDSQLPKDRFSAERLKGVDSTLKIQPAKLEDSAVYLCASSLGSGDGYTFGSGTRLTVV.

The chain uses TRBV7-9 and TRBJ2-1; a weak D match, TRBD1 (5 bases). V was shortened by 5 bases and J by 4 bases, with 15 bases between the two germline ends. The CDR3 runs 15 residues. The germline gives CDR1 SEHNR, CDR2 FQNEAQ (reference sequence). CDR3 DNA sequence: TGTGCCAGCAGCCCCAGACAGAATCTTTACAATGAGCAGTTCTTC. Translated, it gives CASSPRQNLYNEQFF.

This clonotype was recorded a few times. The V gene is TRBV29-1, the J gene TRBJ2-2; no firm D call. The CDR3 spans 13 residues. Germline CDR1 reads SQVTM; CDR2 reads ANQGSEA. The V end was cut by 4 bases, the J end by 7 bases, with 13 bases between. The CDR3 loop reads CSVVVHKGGELFF. The CDR3 DNA reads TGCAGCGTTGTAGTACATAAGGGCGGGGAGCTGTTTTTT.